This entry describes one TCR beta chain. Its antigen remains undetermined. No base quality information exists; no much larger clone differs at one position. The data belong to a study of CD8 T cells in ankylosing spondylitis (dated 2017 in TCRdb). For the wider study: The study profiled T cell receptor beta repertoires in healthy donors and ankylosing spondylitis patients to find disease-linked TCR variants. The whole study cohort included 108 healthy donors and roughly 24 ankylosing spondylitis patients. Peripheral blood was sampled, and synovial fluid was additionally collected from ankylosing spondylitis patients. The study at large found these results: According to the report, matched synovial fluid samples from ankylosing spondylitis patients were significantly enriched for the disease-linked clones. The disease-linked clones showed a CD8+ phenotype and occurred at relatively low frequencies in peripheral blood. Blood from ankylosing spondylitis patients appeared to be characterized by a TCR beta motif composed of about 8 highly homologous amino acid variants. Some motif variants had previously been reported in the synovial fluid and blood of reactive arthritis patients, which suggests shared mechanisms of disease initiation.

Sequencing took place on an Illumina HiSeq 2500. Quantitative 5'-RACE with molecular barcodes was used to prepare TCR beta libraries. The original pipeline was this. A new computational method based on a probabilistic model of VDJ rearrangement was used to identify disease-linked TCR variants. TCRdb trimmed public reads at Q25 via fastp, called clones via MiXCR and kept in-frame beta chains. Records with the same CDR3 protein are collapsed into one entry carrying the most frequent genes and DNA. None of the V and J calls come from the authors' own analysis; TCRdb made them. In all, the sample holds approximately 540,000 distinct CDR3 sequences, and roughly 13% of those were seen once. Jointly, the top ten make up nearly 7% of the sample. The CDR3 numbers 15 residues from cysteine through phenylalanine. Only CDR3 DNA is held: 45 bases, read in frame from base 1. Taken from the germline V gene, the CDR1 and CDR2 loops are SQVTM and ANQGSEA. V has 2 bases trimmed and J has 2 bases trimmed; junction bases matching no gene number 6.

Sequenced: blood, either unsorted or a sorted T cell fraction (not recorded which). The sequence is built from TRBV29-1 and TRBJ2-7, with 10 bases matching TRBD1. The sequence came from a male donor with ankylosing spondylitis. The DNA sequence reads TGCAGCGTTGAAATCCGGGACAGGGGACCCTACGAGCAGTACTTC. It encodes CSVEIRDRGPYEQYF.